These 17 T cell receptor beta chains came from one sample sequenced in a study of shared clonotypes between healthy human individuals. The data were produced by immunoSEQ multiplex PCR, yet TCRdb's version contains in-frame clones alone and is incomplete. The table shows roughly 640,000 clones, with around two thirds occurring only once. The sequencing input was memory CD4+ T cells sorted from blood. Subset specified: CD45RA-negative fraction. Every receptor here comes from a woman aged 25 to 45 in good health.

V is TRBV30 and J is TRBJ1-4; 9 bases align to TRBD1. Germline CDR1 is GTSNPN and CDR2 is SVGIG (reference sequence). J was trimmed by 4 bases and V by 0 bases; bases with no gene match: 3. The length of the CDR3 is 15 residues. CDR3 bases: TGTGCCTGGAGTGTACGGGGACAGGGTAATGAAAAACTGTTTTTT. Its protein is CAWSVRGQGNEKLFF.

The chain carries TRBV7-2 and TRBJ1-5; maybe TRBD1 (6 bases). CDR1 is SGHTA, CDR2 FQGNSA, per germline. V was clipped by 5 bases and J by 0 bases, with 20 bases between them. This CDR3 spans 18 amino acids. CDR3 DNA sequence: TGTGCCAGCAGCCTCCGATCCGGCGGGACAAATAGCAATCAGCCCCAGCATTTT. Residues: CASSLRSGGTNSNQPQHF.

CDR3 loop: CASSGLRGGGQPQHF. The CDR3 DNA sequence: TGTGCCAGCAGCGGACTCCGGGGGGGAGGCCAGCCCCAGCATTTT. The V gene is TRBV2, the J gene TRBJ1-5; maybe TRBD1 (5 bases). With 6 bases removed from V and 7 bases from J, the gap between germline ends came to 19 bases. The germline V gene has CDR1 SNHLY and CDR2 FYNNEI. The CDR3 spans 15 residues.

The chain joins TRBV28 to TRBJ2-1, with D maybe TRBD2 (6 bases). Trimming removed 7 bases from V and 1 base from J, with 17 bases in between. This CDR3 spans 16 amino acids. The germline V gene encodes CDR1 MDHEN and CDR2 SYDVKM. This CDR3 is CASTAGGIGSYNEQFF. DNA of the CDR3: TGTGCCAGCACCGCAGGAGGGATTGGATCCTACAATGAGCAGTTCTTC. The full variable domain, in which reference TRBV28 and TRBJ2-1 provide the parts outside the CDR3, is DVKVTQSSRYLVKRTGEKVFLECVQDMDHENMFWYRQDPGLGLRLIYFSYDVKMKEKGDIPEGYSVSREKKERFSLILESASTNQTSMYLCASTAGGIGSYNEQFFGPGTRLTVL.

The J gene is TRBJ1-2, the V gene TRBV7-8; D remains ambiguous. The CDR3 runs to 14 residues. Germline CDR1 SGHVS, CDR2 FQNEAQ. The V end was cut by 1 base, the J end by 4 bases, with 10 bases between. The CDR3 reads CASSLVGFGYGYTF. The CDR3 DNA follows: TGTGCCAGCAGCTTAGTTGGGTTTGGCTATGGCTACACCTTC.

CDR3 protein: CASRSGSVDTQYF. The CDR3 nucleotides read TGTGCCAGCAGAAGCGGGAGCGTAGATACGCAGTATTTT. The rearrangement links TRBV2 to TRBJ2-3; TRBD2 matches 8 bases. Germline V lookup: CDR1 SNHLY, CDR2 FYNNEI. The CDR3 extends over 13 amino acids. J gave up 5 bases and V 6 bases, and 4 bases lay outside the gene matches. Filled out from reference TRBV2 and TRBJ2-3, the complete variable domain reads EPEVTQTPSHQVTQMGQEVILRCVPISNHLYFYWYRQILGQKVEFLVSFYNNEISEKSEIFDDQFSVERPDGSNFTLKIRSTKLEDSAMYFCASRSGSVDTQYFGPGTRLTVL.

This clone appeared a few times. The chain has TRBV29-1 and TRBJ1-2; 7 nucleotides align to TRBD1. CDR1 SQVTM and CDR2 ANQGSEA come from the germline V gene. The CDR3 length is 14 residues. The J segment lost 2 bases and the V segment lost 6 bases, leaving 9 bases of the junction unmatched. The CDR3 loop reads CSVEKGQPNYGYTF. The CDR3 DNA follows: TGCAGCGTCGAGAAGGGACAGCCCAACTATGGCTACACCTTC.

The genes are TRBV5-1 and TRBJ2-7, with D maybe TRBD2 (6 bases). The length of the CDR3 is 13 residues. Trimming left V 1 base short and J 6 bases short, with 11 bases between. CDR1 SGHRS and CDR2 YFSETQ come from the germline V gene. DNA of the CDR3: TGCGCCAGCAGCTTGACGGGAGCGGGCGAGCAGTACTTC. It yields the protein CASSLTGAGEQYF.

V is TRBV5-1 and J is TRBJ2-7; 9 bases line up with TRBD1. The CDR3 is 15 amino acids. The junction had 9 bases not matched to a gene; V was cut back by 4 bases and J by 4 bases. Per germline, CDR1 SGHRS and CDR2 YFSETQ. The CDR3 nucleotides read TGCGCCAGCAGCGGAGGGACAGGGAGTTATTACGAGCAGTACTTC. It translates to CASSGGTGSYYEQYF.

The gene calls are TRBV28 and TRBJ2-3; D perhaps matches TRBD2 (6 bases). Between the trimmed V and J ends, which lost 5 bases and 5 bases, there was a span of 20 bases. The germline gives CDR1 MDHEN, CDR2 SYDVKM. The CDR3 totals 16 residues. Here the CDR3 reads CASSPGSGESLDTQYF. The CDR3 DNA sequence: TGTGCCAGCAGTCCCGGGAGCGGAGAGTCCTTAGATACGCAGTATTTT.

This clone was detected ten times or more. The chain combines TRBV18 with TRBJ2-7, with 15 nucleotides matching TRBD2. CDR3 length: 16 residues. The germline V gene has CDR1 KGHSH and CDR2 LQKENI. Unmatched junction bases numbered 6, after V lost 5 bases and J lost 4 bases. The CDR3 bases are TGTGCCAGCTCAGACAGGACTAGCGGGAGGGATTACGAGCAGTACTTC. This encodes CASSDRTSGRDYEQYF.

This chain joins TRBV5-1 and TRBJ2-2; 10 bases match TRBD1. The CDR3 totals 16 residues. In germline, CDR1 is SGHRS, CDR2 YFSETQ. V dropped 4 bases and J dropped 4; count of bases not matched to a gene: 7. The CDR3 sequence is CASSDPGQGSTGELFF. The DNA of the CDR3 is TGCGCCAGCAGCGATCCGGGACAGGGGTCCACCGGGGAGCTGTTTTTT.

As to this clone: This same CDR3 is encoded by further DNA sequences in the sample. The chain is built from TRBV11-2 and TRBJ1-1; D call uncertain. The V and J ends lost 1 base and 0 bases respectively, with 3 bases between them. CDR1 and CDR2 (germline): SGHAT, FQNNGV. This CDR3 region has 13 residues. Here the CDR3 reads CASSLALNTEAFF. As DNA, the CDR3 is TGTGCCAGCAGCTTAGCGTTGAACACTGAAGCTTTCTTT. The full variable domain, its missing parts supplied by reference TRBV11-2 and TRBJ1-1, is EAGVAQSPRYKIIEKRQSVAFWCNPISGHATLYWYQQILGQGPKLLIQFQNNGVVDDSQLPKDRFSAERLKGVDSTLKIQPAKLEDSAVYLCASSLALNTEAFFGQGTRLTVV.

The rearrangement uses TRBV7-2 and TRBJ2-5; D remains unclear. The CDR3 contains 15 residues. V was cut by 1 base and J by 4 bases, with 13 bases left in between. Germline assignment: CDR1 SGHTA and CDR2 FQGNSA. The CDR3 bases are TGTGCCAGCAGCTTAGTTACTCTTACCAGAGAGACCCAGTACTTC. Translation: CASSLVTLTRETQYF.

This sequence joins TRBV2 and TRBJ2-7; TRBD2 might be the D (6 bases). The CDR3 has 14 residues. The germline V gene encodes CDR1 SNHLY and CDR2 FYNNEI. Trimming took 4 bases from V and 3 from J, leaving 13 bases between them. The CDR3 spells CASSGLEVGYEQYF. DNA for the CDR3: TGTGCCAGCAGTGGACTAGAGGTGGGCTACGAGCAGTACTTC.

The CDR3 loop is CASSTSGREQFF. The CDR3 DNA reads TGTGCCAGCAGCACAAGCGGGAGGGAGCAGTTCTTC. The rearrangement links TRBV28 to TRBJ2-1, with 9 nucleotides matching TRBD2. The CDR3 is 12 residues long. Trimming took 6 bases from V and 10 from J; bases not matched to a gene: 4. Germline V gene lookup returns CDR1 MDHEN and CDR2 SYDVKM.

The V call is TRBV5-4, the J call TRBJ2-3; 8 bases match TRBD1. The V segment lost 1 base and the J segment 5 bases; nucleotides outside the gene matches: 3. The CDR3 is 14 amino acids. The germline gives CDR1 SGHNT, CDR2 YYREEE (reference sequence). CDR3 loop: CASSLPDREDTQYF. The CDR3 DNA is TGTGCCAGCAGCTTGCCGGACAGGGAAGATACGCAGTATTTT.